Given below is one TCR beta chain in context. Its specificity is not known. V lost 0 bases and J 8 bases, leaving 15 bases between the germline ends. The CDR3 has 14 residues. Germline V lookup: CDR1 GTSNPN, CDR2 SVGIG (reference sequence). The data were obtained in a study of T-cell reconstitution after alpha-beta-depleted transplantation in children. Study-wide points: The main origin of T-cell counts and diversity one year after transplant was newly produced T cells. After transplant, high TCRbeta diversity at day 60 in some patients arose from surviving recipient T cells and thymic progenitors. Alpha-beta T cells present about two months after transplant were reported to originate from several hundred expanded graft clones.

During its preparation, the TCRbeta library received unique molecular identifiers. From the PCR reads, TCRdb called clonotypes with MiXCR, one entry per CDR3 protein. There are 200,000 to 250,000 distinct CDR3 sequences in the sample; roughly a tenth occur only once, and 28% lies in the top ten. This chain connects TRBV30 to TRBJ2-3; possibly TRBD1 or TRBD2 for D (7 bases each). The TCR comes from a child younger than two with acute myeloid leukemia, due to receive a stem cell transplant. The material was PBMCs, obtained before TCRalphabeta/CD19-depleted stem cell transplant. The CDR3, as DNA: TGTGCCTGGAGTGTTAGGGGGCCGGGAGGTACGCAGTATTTT. Translated, it gives CAWSVRGPGGTQYF.